The next 9 T cell receptor beta chains were all read from a single sample in a study of blood T cell repertoires in COVID-19. The assay was immunoSEQ multiplex PCR, and TCRdb's table has in-frame clones only and misses some. Of approximately 72,000 clones in the sample, approximately 88% are singletons; the top ten hold roughly 30%. Material for sequencing was peripheral blood. The source is a man aged 45 to 65 with acute or convalescent COVID-19.

The chain employs TRBV11-3 and TRBJ1-5, with 9 bases that match TRBD1. The germline gives CDR1 SGHNT, CDR2 YENEEA. This CDR3 is 18 amino acids long. J was trimmed by 0 bases and V by 0 bases; bases with no gene match: 6. The CDR3 coding sequence is TGTGCCAGCAGCTTAGACGGGACAGGGACCTATAGCAATCAGCCCCAGCATTTT. Translating gives CASSLDGTGTYSNQPQHF.

The chain recombines TRBV5-1 with TRBJ1-3; D is uncertain. CDR1 and CDR2 (germline): SGHRS, YFSETQ. The CDR3 is made up of 14 amino acids. Deletions cut 0 bases from V and 2 bases from J, with 6 bases between. The DNA for the CDR3 is TGCGCCAGCAGCTTGGAGACTACTGGAAACACCATATATTTT. Translating it yields CASSLETTGNTIYF.

This chain joins TRBV27 and TRBJ2-3, with 11 bases fitting TRBD1. This CDR3 region has 15 residues. With 3 bases clipped from V and 2 bases from J, the junction kept 1 base outside the gene matches. CDR1 and CDR2 (germline): MNHEY, SMNVEV (reference sequence). CDR3 DNA sequence: TGTGCCAGCAGTTTTGGACAGGGGGCCACAGATACGCAGTATTTT. Amino acids: CASSFGQGATDTQYF.

This chain uses TRBV6-5 with TRBJ2-7, with D possibly matching TRBD2 (6 bases). V lost 7 bases and J 2 bases, leaving 15 bases between the germline ends. The CDR3 consists of 14 residues. In germline, CDR1 is MNHEY, CDR2 SVGAGI. In DNA form, the CDR3 reads TGTGCCAGCAACACCGGGACTCGGACCTACGAGCAGTACTTC. Translated: CASNTGTRTYEQYF.

Written as DNA, the CDR3 is TGTGCCAGCACCCGGGACAGGGGCGCTGGAACCTCTGGAAACACCATATATTTT. Translated: CASTRDRGAGTSGNTIYF. The chain couples TRBV4-2 to TRBJ1-3; 10 nucleotides align to TRBD1. V shed 7 bases, J shed 0 bases, and the junction held 12 bases outside the gene matches. This CDR3 is 18 amino acids long. The germline V gene encodes CDR1 LGHNA and CDR2 YNFKEQ.

This clone was seen many times. This rearrangement joins TRBV27 to TRBJ1-1; possible D gene TRBD1, 5 bases. Germline lookup yields CDR1 MNHEY and CDR2 SMNVEV (reference sequence). The CDR3 extends over 14 amino acids. Deletions cut 6 bases from V and 1 base from J, with 12 bases between. CDR3 DNA sequence: TGTGCCAGCAGGCCCCTAGACAGGAACACTGAAGCTTTCTTT. This gives the protein CASRPLDRNTEAFF.

The V call is TRBV3-1 (or the pseudogene TRBV3-2), the J call TRBJ2-1, with TRBD2 as a possible D gene (7 bases). The germline V and J ends were trimmed by 3 bases and 8 bases, with 11 bases remaining between them. Germline values: CDR1 LGHDT, CDR2 YNNKEL (reference sequence). CDR3 length: 13 residues. The CDR3 here is CASSQEGGDEQFF. CDR3 nucleotides: TGTGCCAGCAGCCAGGAAGGGGGGGATGAGCAGTTCTTC.

The chain uses TRBV10-2 and TRBJ2-2; 9 bases are shared with TRBD1. Germline loops: CDR1 WSHSY, CDR2 SAAADI. The CDR3 extends over 15 amino acids. The V segment lost 8 bases and the J segment 4 bases; nucleotides outside the gene matches: 8. Here the CDR3 reads CASAEQGAGTGELFF. The CDR3 DNA reads as TGCGCCAGCGCCGAACAGGGGGCGGGCACCGGGGAGCTGTTTTTT.

The rearrangement uses TRBV18 and TRBJ1-1; D gene uncertain. V lost 1 base, J lost 0 bases, and 6 bases lay in between. The CDR3 consists of 14 residues. In germline, CDR1 is KGHSH, CDR2 LQKENI. CDR3 nucleotide sequence: TGTGCCAGCTCACCACGCGGTCTGAACACTGAAGCTTTCTTT. Translation gives CASSPRGLNTEAFF.